The 11 T cell receptor beta chains in this list originate from one sample, sequenced in a study of shared clonotypes between healthy human individuals. CD8 cells classed as naive were CD45RO-negative and positively selected for CCR7, excluding terminally differentiated effector memory CD45RA+ cells. Assay: immunoSEQ multiplex PCR; the TCRdb copy retains only in-frame clones and omits some. The sample includes approximately 600,000 clones, 85% to 95% of them seen just once. The source material was naive CD8+ T cells sorted from blood. Receptor source: a young woman in good health.

The chain links TRBV5-1 to TRBJ2-7; D may match TRBD1 or TRBD2 (6 bases each). The germline gives CDR1 SGHRS, CDR2 YFSETQ. V gave up 3 bases and J gave up 2 bases, with 12 bases separating them. The length of the CDR3 is 14 residues. The CDR3 DNA is TGCGCCAGCAGCTCTGGGGGGCTAGCCTACGAGCAGTACTTC. Translation gives CASSSGGLAYEQYF.

CDR3 DNA sequence: TGCGCCAGCAGCAAATACAGGGGAGAGAACATTCAGTACTTC. Protein sequence: CASSKYRGENIQYF. The genes are TRBV5-1 and TRBJ2-4; 7 nucleotides align to TRBD1. The CDR3 runs to 14 residues. V dropped 4 bases and J dropped 7; count of bases not matched to a gene: 8. The germline CDR1 and CDR2 sequences are SGHRS and YFSETQ.

V is TRBV11-2 and J is TRBJ2-1, with D maybe TRBD2 (6 bases). With 0 bases removed from V and 8 bases from J, the gap between germline ends came to 8 bases. The germline V gene encodes CDR1 SGHAT and CDR2 FQNNGV. The CDR3 is 13 residues long. CDR3 loop: CASSLDGGDEQFF. The CDR3 nucleotides are TGTGCCAGCAGCTTAGACGGCGGGGATGAGCAGTTCTTC.

This clone has only one observation. The V and J genes are TRBV2 and TRBJ2-3; D is undetermined. The CDR3 is 15 amino acids. Germline CDR1 reads SNHLY; CDR2 reads FYNNEI. V gave up 1 base and J gave up 6 bases, with 14 bases separating them. This CDR3 is CASSEGATSGDTQYF. The CDR3 nucleotides are TGTGCCAGCAGTGAAGGCGCGACGTCTGGGGATACGCAGTATTTT.

This chain uses TRBV5-1 with TRBJ2-5, with 8 bases aligning to TRBD2. V was clipped by 3 bases and J by 2 bases; unmatched bases: 6. This CDR3 has 15 amino acids. Germline-derived CDR1 and CDR2 are SGHRS and YFSETQ. The CDR3 protein is CASSSGGDHQETQYF. CDR3 nucleotide sequence: TGCGCCAGCAGCTCGGGAGGGGACCATCAAGAGACCCAGTACTTC.

In this sample, this clone turned up a few times. Within the sample, other DNA sequences also encode this same CDR3. V usage is TRBV9 and J usage is TRBJ1-1, with D unclear. This CDR3 has 14 amino acids. Deletions cut 1 base from V and 1 base from J, with 8 bases between. The germline gives CDR1 SGDLS, CDR2 YYNGEE. In DNA form, the CDR3 reads TGTGCCAGCAGCGTATCTTGGGGGAACACTGAAGCTTTCTTT. It specifies CASSVSWGNTEAFF.

The chain employs TRBV28 and TRBJ2-1; D unresolved. The CDR3 is 13 residues long. The germline CDR1 and CDR2 sequences are MDHEN and SYDVKM. V shed 3 bases and J shed 6 bases, with 9 bases lying between them. The CDR3 sequence: CASSFVGFNEQFF. As DNA, the CDR3 is TGTGCCAGCAGTTTTGTGGGTTTCAATGAGCAGTTCTTC.

This clone was counted a single time. The V and J genes are TRBV27 and TRBJ1-2; TRBD1 matches 9 bases. The germline gives CDR1 MNHEY, CDR2 SMNVEV (reference sequence). The CDR3 spans 15 residues. The V segment lost 5 bases and the J segment 1 base; nucleotides outside the gene matches: 5. CDR3 in amino acids: CASSARTGVNYGYTF. The CDR3 region has the DNA TGTGCCAGCAGTGCAAGGACAGGGGTTAACTATGGCTACACCTTC.

V and J are TRBV28 and TRBJ1-1; tentative D call: TRBD1 (6 bases). The germline V gene has CDR1 MDHEN and CDR2 SYDVKM. Trimming cost V 6 bases and J 5 bases, with 10 bases left between them. This CDR3 contains 12 residues. The CDR3 DNA reads TGTGCCAGCAGCACAGGGTGGACTGAAGCTTTCTTT. Amino acid sequence: CASSTGWTEAFF.

A single count supports this clone. V is TRBV30 and J is TRBJ2-2; D is possibly TRBD1 (6 bases). V lost 5 bases and J lost 8, with 12 bases in between. The CDR3 has 12 residues. Germline V gene data show CDR1 as GTSNPN and CDR2 as SVGIG (reference sequence). The CDR3 region has the DNA TGTGCCTGGGGACAGACGGGTGGGGAGCTGTTTTTT. Translating gives CAWGQTGGELFF.

This chain uses TRBV19 with TRBJ2-1, with TRBD2 matching 13 bases. Germline trimming cut 6 bases from V and 3 bases from J; bases unmatched to any gene: 5. Germline V gene data show CDR1 as LNHDA and CDR2 as SQIVND (reference sequence). The CDR3 spans 16 residues. This CDR3 reads CASRTSGRSFYNEQFF. CDR3 sequence (DNA): TGTGCCAGTAGGACTAGCGGGAGGTCTTTCTACAATGAGCAGTTCTTC.